The rows below give T cell receptor beta chains drawn from one sample of a study of T cell repertoires in cytomegalovirus infection. TCRdb independently ran MiXCR on the reads; one entry per CDR3 protein. Among some 400,000 distinct CDR3 sequences, 15% to 20% were seen once, and the ten largest hold 8.5% to 10%. Material for sequencing was PBMCs. The receptors shown here come from a human donor in good health (CMV status not recorded). Some clones in this sample may be carry-over from other donors' samples. Each CDR3 is given with its conserved first and last residue. D genes are given only for firm matches. Size values are once, few and many counts, or a class for expanded clones, and some rows have none.

cdr3_nt: TGTGCCAGCAGTTACTCAGGGCTGGGTGGCTACACCTTC
cdr3_aa: CASSYSGLGGYTF
clone_size: many
d_call: .
cdr3_length: 13
j_call: TRBJ1-2
v_call: TRBV6-5

cdr3_nt: TGTGCCAGCAGTCGCCACGGTGGGGGGGCGGACTATGGCTACACCTTC
cdr3_aa: CASSRHGGGADYGYTF
clone_size: few
d_call: .
cdr3_length: 16
j_call: TRBJ1-2
v_call: TRBV12-3/TRBV12-4

cdr3_nt: TGTGCCAGCAGCTTATGGCCGGACACTGAAGCTTTCTTT
cdr3_aa: CASSLWPDTEAFF
clone_size: .
d_call: .
cdr3_length: 13
j_call: TRBJ1-1
v_call: TRBV7-6

cdr3_nt: TGCGCCAGCAGCCTCTCCGGGAGCAGCAATGAGCAGTTCTTC
cdr3_aa: CASSLSGSSNEQFF
clone_size: .
d_call: .
cdr3_length: 14
j_call: TRBJ2-1
v_call: TRBV4-1

cdr3_nt: TGCAGTGCTAGTCCCGACAGGGGTGATACTGAAGCTTTCTTT
cdr3_aa: CSASPDRGDTEAFF
clone_size: few
d_call: TRBD1
cdr3_length: 14
j_call: TRBJ1-1
v_call: TRBV20-1

cdr3_nt: TGTGCCAGCACTTCCCGGGGTCGCAATCAGCCCCAGCATTTT
cdr3_aa: CASTSRGRNQPQHF
clone_size: few
d_call: .
cdr3_length: 14
j_call: TRBJ1-5
v_call: TRBV12-3/TRBV12-4

cdr3_nt: TGTGCCAGCGTAACTCCAGGGATCCGCTCTGGGGCCAACGTCCTGACTTTC
cdr3_aa: CASVTPGIRSGANVLTF
clone_size: many
d_call: .
cdr3_length: 17
j_call: TRBJ2-6
v_call: TRBV7-8

cdr3_nt: TGTGCCAGCAGCTTAACGGGTCCTAGGGTGCCCCAGCATTTT
cdr3_aa: CASSLTGPRVPQHF
clone_size: many
d_call: .
cdr3_length: 14
j_call: TRBJ1-5
v_call: TRBV7-2

cdr3_nt: TGTGCCAGCAGCTTCCTCCTTACTCCGGGACACTCAAAATCCTACGAGCAGTACTTC
cdr3_aa: CASSFLLTPGHSKSYEQYF
clone_size: few
d_call: .
cdr3_length: 19
j_call: TRBJ2-7
v_call: TRBV5-4

cdr3_nt: TGTGCCAGCAGCTTAGAGGAGGGGACATCAGAGACCCAGTACTTC
cdr3_aa: CASSLEEGTSETQYF
clone_size: many
d_call: .
cdr3_length: 15
j_call: TRBJ2-5
v_call: TRBV7-7

cdr3_nt: TGTGCCAGCAGACTCCCGACAGGGATCAACTATGGCTACACCTTC
cdr3_aa: CASRLPTGINYGYTF
clone_size: .
d_call: TRBD1
cdr3_length: 15
j_call: TRBJ1-2
v_call: TRBV6-6

cdr3_nt: TGTGCCAGCAGTTTCGGAACCGGGGCGCAACAGTACTTC
cdr3_aa: CASSFGTGAQQYF
clone_size: .
d_call: .
cdr3_length: 13
j_call: TRBJ2-4
v_call: TRBV6-2/TRBV6-3

cdr3_nt: TGTGCCAGCAGTAAGGGACTAGCGGGGGGCAAGCAGTTCTTC
cdr3_aa: CASSKGLAGGKQFF
clone_size: many
d_call: TRBD2
cdr3_length: 14
j_call: TRBJ2-1
v_call: TRBV6-1

cdr3_nt: TGTGCCAGTGGGGAGGGGGTCAGCACAGATACGCAGTATTTT
cdr3_aa: CASGEGVSTDTQYF
clone_size: many
d_call: .
cdr3_length: 14
j_call: TRBJ2-3
v_call: TRBV12-3/TRBV12-4

cdr3_nt: TGTGCCAGCAGCTCCAACACTTATGGCTACACCTTC
cdr3_aa: CASSSNTYGYTF
clone_size: .
d_call: .
cdr3_length: 12
j_call: TRBJ1-2
v_call: TRBV7-8

cdr3_nt: TGTGCCAGCAGTCCACATCGGACTAGCGGGTCCTCCTACGAGCAGTACTTC
cdr3_aa: CASSPHRTSGSSYEQYF
clone_size: .
d_call: TRBD2
cdr3_length: 17
j_call: TRBJ2-7
v_call: TRBV6-2/TRBV6-3